These 24 T cell receptor beta chains were sequenced from one sample in a study of control samples from healthy donors and cancer patients. Some clones are missing from TCRdb's copy, which holds only in-frame ones; the method was immunoSEQ multiplex PCR. The sample lists 150,000 to 200,000 clones; roughly 95% were seen once. Sequencing input: blood. The receptors were gathered from a woman aged 30 to 39 in good health.

This chain uses TRBV6-5 with TRBJ1-4, with unresolved D. V was shortened by 6 bases and J by 7 bases, with 15 bases between the two germline ends. This CDR3 spans 14 amino acids. Germline V lookup: CDR1 MNHEY, CDR2 SVGAGI. CDR3 bases: TGTGCCAGCAGCTCAATTCGGGTCGGTGAAAAACTGTTTTTT. Translated, it gives CASSSIRVGEKLFF.

The chain links TRBV5-8 to TRBJ2-5, with D perhaps TRBD1 (6 bases). CDR1 and CDR2 (germline): SGHTS, YDEGEE. The CDR3 sequence is 15 residues long. Trimming removed 1 base at V and 3 bases at J, with 13 bases between. CDR3 bases: TGTGCCAGCAGCTTGTGGGTCAGGGGTGAAGAGACCCAGTACTTC. The encoded protein is CASSLWVRGEETQYF.

The genes are TRBV28 and TRBJ1-1, with D uncertain. The V end was cut by 7 bases, the J end by 2 bases, with 8 bases between. CDR1 MDHEN and CDR2 SYDVKM come from the germline V gene. The CDR3 runs to 12 residues. The CDR3 DNA sequence: TGTGCCAGCAAGATACTAAACACTGAAGCTTTCTTT. Amino acids: CASKILNTEAFF.

The chain is built from TRBV9 and TRBJ2-3, with D possibly being TRBD2 (5 bases). The CDR3 totals 15 residues. Trimming took off 0 bases at V and 3 bases at J, with 11 bases between the two ends. Germline CDR1 is SGDLS and CDR2 is YYNGEE. The CDR3: CASSVVEGRTDTQYF. CDR3 bases: TGTGCCAGCAGCGTAGTTGAGGGCCGTACAGATACGCAGTATTTT.

The chain couples TRBV18 to TRBJ2-4; tentatively, D is TRBD1 or TRBD2 (5 bases each). V was trimmed by 4 bases and J by 0 bases, leaving 25 bases between them. The CDR3 runs 20 residues. Germline values: CDR1 KGHSH, CDR2 LQKENI. The CDR3 region has the DNA TGTGCCAGCTCACTACTAGGGGTTCTGCAGCCAAATTTAGCCAAAAACATTCAGTACTTC. It codes for CASSLLGVLQPNLAKNIQYF.

This chain links TRBV5-1 with TRBJ2-5; TRBD1 aligns across 7 bases. Germline values: CDR1 SGHRS, CDR2 YFSETQ. V lost 6 bases, J lost 5 bases, and 13 bases stayed unmatched. This CDR3 region has 15 residues. CDR3 bases: TGCGCCAGCACCCTGGGTGACAGGGATCTGGAGACCCAGTACTTC. Amino acids: CASTLGDRDLETQYF.

The CDR3 nucleotides are TGTGCCAGCAGTGACTCTGGGGCCAACGTCCTGACTTTC. Protein: CASSDSGANVLTF. The chain has TRBV25-1 and TRBJ2-6; D not resolved. V dropped 3 bases and J dropped 0 bases, with 0 bases sitting between them. CDR3 size: 13 residues. CDR1 and CDR2 (germline): MGHDK, SYGVNS.

This rearrangement joins TRBV7-8 to TRBJ2-3; tentative D call: TRBD1 (6 bases). Looked up from germline, CDR1 is SGHVS and CDR2 is FQNEAQ. Trimming pared 1 base from V and 6 bases from J, leaving 14 bases between. The CDR3 is 15 residues long. This CDR3 is CASSLGQGKRDTQYF. The CDR3 DNA sequence: TGTGCCAGCAGCTTAGGGCAGGGGAAAAGGGATACGCAGTATTTT.

This clone was counted once. The genes are TRBV7-2 and TRBJ1-4; 7 bases map to TRBD1. This CDR3 has 14 amino acids. Germline V gene lookup returns CDR1 SGHTA and CDR2 FQGNSA. The V gene end was trimmed by 5 bases and the J gene end by 7 bases; junction bases not matched to a gene: 7. In DNA, the CDR3 is TGTGCCAGCAGCAGACAGGGAGGGGTTGAAAAACTGTTTTTT. Its protein is CASSRQGGVEKLFF.

The V and J genes are TRBV5-1 and TRBJ2-1; no reliable D call. Germline CDR1 SGHRS, CDR2 YFSETQ. CDR3 length: 13 amino acids. Trimming removed 4 bases from V and 5 bases from J, with 10 bases in between. The CDR3 reads CASSPVRDNEQFF. CDR3 nucleotides: TGCGCCAGCAGCCCAGTTCGGGACAATGAGCAGTTCTTC. The full variable domain, rest sourced from reference TRBV5-1 and TRBJ2-1, is KAGVTQTPRYLIKTRGQQVTLSCSPISGHRSVSWYQQTPGQGLQFLFEYFSETQRNKGNFPGRFSGRQFSNSRSEMNVSTLELGDSALYLCASSPVRDNEQFFGPGTRLTVL.

V and J are TRBV7-2 and TRBJ1-4; weak D call: TRBD1 (6 bases). The CDR3 consists of 17 residues. Germline V gene data show CDR1 as SGHTA and CDR2 as FQGNSA. Trimming shortened V by 1 base and J by 3 bases, and 15 bases separated the two germline ends. CDR3 bases: TGTGCCAGCAGCTTAGTAGGGTGGGGGGCGGCTAATGAAAAACTGTTTTTT. This gives the protein CASSLVGWGAANEKLFF.

V is TRBV19 and J is TRBJ2-2; the D gene is possibly TRBD2 (6 bases). The CDR3 has 14 amino acids. Germline assignment: CDR1 LNHDA and CDR2 SQIVND (reference sequence). V dropped 6 bases and J dropped 2 bases, with 10 bases sitting between them. This CDR3 reads CASRDGRNTGELFF. The CDR3 DNA follows: TGTGCCAGTAGGGACGGGAGAAACACCGGGGAGCTGTTTTTT.

The rearrangement links TRBV5-8 to TRBJ2-2; 11 nucleotides match TRBD1. The CDR3 is made up of 17 amino acids. CDR1 and CDR2 (germline): SGHTS, YDEGEE. V was pared by 1 base and J by 5 bases, with 7 bases of the junction left unmatched. The CDR3 spells CASSLIWTGGQTGELFF. CDR3 coding DNA: TGTGCCAGCAGCTTGATTTGGACAGGGGGCCAAACCGGGGAGCTGTTTTTT.

The V and J genes are TRBV6-5 and TRBJ1-4, with D unclear. The CDR3 is 14 residues long. Germline V gene data show CDR1 as MNHEY and CDR2 as SVGAGI. V was shortened by 4 bases and J by 0 bases, with 6 bases between the two germline ends. The CDR3 is CASSSHSTNEKLFF. Written as DNA, the CDR3 is TGTGCCAGCAGTTCCCACTCAACTAATGAAAAACTGTTTTTT.

The rearrangement joins TRBV9 to TRBJ1-6; 8 bases map to TRBD1. CDR1 is SGDLS, CDR2 YYNGEE, per germline. Trimming took 3 bases from V and 6 from J; bases not matched to a gene: 8. The CDR3 is 16 amino acids. The chain's CDR3 is CASSDRQGFPNSPLHF. CDR3 coding DNA: TGTGCCAGCAGCGACAGACAGGGGTTTCCTAATTCACCCCTCCACTTT.

The rearrangement joins TRBV7-9 to TRBJ2-1; 14 bases line up with TRBD2. Germline CDR1 and CDR2: SEHNR and FQNEAQ (reference sequence). This CDR3 comprises 17 residues. The J segment lost 10 bases and the V segment lost 5 bases, leaving 13 bases of the junction unmatched. CDR3 in amino acids: CASSTQKGTSGRGEQFF. The CDR3 coding sequence is TGTGCCAGCAGCACCCAGAAGGGGACTAGCGGGAGAGGGGAGCAGTTCTTC.

This clone came up once. This sequence joins TRBV6-4 and TRBJ2-6; possibly TRBD1 for D (6 bases). This CDR3 contains 16 residues. From germline, CDR1 is MRHNA and CDR2 SNTAGT. Trimming removed 6 bases from V and 0 bases from J, with 12 bases in between. Written as DNA, the CDR3 is TGTGCCAGCAGCCGGGACACCCTCTCTGGGGCCAACGTCCTGACTTTC. Amino acids: CASSRDTLSGANVLTF.

The chain combines TRBV30 with TRBJ1-5; D unresolved. This CDR3 has 13 amino acids. V dropped 1 base and J dropped 5 bases, with 9 bases sitting between them. Germline V CDR1 and CDR2: GTSNPN, SVGIG (reference sequence). CDR3 nucleotides: TGTGCCTGGAGTGGGGTGGGAGATCAGCCCCAGCATTTT. It yields the protein CAWSGVGDQPQHF.

This CDR3 reads CASSAQGGPGANVLTF. The CDR3 DNA is TGTGCCAGCAGCGCGCAGGGGGGACCTGGGGCCAACGTCCTGACTTTC. The J gene is TRBJ2-6, the V gene TRBV3-1 (or the pseudogene TRBV3-2); perhaps TRBD1 as D (7 bases). The germline gives CDR1 LGHDT, CDR2 YNNKEL (reference sequence). V was clipped by 5 bases and J by 2 bases, with 13 bases between them. The CDR3 spans 16 residues.

The chain carries TRBV19 and TRBJ2-1, with D unclear. Trimming cost V 6 bases and J 5 bases, with 8 bases left between them. In germline, CDR1 is LNHDA, CDR2 SQIVND (reference sequence). This CDR3 spans 12 amino acids. As DNA, the CDR3 is TGTGCCAGTAGCCCACCCGACAATGAGCAGTTCTTC. Amino acids: CASSPPDNEQFF. Full variable domain (rest looked up from reference TRBV19 and TRBJ2-1): DGGITQSPKYLFRKEGQNVTLSCEQNLNHDAMYWYRQDPGQGLRLIYYSQIVNDFQKGDIAEGYSVSREKKESFPLTVTSAQKNPTAFYLCASSPPDNEQFFGPGTRLTVL.

CDR3 loop: CASSLLTGPNTGELFF. The CDR3 DNA follows: TGTGCCAGCAGCTTACTTACAGGGCCGAACACCGGGGAGCTGTTTTTT. V is TRBV7-9 and J is TRBJ2-2; tentative D call: TRBD1 (6 bases). Germline CDR1 is SEHNR and CDR2 is FQNEAQ (reference sequence). CDR3 length equals 16 residues. Between the trimmed V and J ends, which lost 2 bases and 0 bases, there was a span of 10 bases.

CDR3 in amino acids: CASSLRETIPYEQYF. CDR3 nucleotide sequence: TGTGCCAGCAGCTTAAGGGAGACAATCCCCTACGAGCAGTACTTC. The chain joins TRBV11-2 to TRBJ2-7, with TRBD2 as a possible D gene (5 bases). The germline V gene encodes CDR1 SGHAT and CDR2 FQNNGV. The CDR3 extends over 15 amino acids. Trimming pared 2 bases from V and 2 bases from J, leaving 13 bases between.

The chain has TRBV19 and TRBJ1-1; 7 bases match TRBD1. CDR1 is LNHDA, CDR2 SQIVND, per germline (reference sequence). Trimming removed 4 bases from V and 6 bases from J; junction bases left unmatched: 5. This CDR3 has 13 residues. The CDR3 DNA reads as TGTGCCAGTAGTACCGTACAGGGGTCTGAAGCTTTCTTT. It translates to CASSTVQGSEAFF.

V is TRBV3-1 (or the pseudogene TRBV3-2) and J is TRBJ2-2; D perhaps matches TRBD1 (5 bases). Deletions cut 0 bases from V and 0 bases from J, with 11 bases between. There are 17 residues in the CDR3. Germline lookup yields CDR1 LGHDT and CDR2 YNNKEL (reference sequence). The CDR3 region is CASSQDQGRANTGELFF. For the CDR3, the DNA is TGTGCCAGCAGCCAAGATCAGGGCCGCGCGAACACCGGGGAGCTGTTTTTT.